This T cell receptor (beta chain) comes out of a study of T-cell reconstitution after alpha-beta-depleted transplantation in children. Study observations and caveats: Two months or so post-transplant, alpha-beta T cells reportedly derived from several hundred expanded graft clones. Among T cells one year after transplant, newly produced cells accounted for most counts and diversity.

Only a few counts were recorded for this clonotype. Its antigen is not identified. The CDR3 covers 15 residues. Trimming took off 0 bases at V and 4 bases at J, with 11 bases between the two ends. Germline V CDR1 and CDR2: SGHRS, YFSETQ. Researchers prepared the TCRbeta library using unique molecular identifiers, the study reports. TCRdb used MiXCR to reprocess the PCR reads, holding one entry per CDR3 protein. This sample has roughly 400,000 distinct CDR3 sequences, with over 40% found just once. The chain joins TRBV5-1 to TRBJ2-1; D possibly matches TRBD1 or TRBD2 (5 bases each). The sequence derives from a girl aged 2 to 9 with aplastic anemia, due to receive a stem cell transplant. Here the sequenced sample was PBMCs, taken before TCRalphabeta/CD19-depleted stem cell transplant. The CDR3 DNA is TGCGCCAGCAGCTTGGTAGGGACCGAGTACAATGAGCAGTTCTTC. It translates to CASSLVGTEYNEQFF.